These 23 T cell receptor beta chains originate from one sample sequenced in a study of graft-versus-host responses after intestinal transplantation. Sequencing was performed with immunoSEQ multiplex PCR; in TCRdb, only in-frame clones are kept and a portion is missing. The sample records tens of thousands of clones, over 85% being singletons. These receptors are not linked to any known antigen. The sample consisted of unstimulated CD8+ T cells sorted from spleen or lymph node cells, taken before transplant. The source is a human donor who was the organ donor for an intestinal transplant.

J is TRBJ2-1 and V is TRBV6-1, with a tentative D call TRBD2 (6 bases). Germline CDR1 MNHNS, CDR2 SASEGT. V lost 6 bases and J 0 bases, leaving 12 bases between the germline ends. The CDR3 totals 15 residues. The CDR3 DNA reads as TGTGCCAGCAGCACAATAGCGGCCTCCTACAATGAGCAGTTCTTC. It is translated as CASSTIAASYNEQFF.

V gene TRBV18 combines with J gene TRBJ2-1, with 8 bases aligning to TRBD2. V dropped 0 bases and J dropped 2; count of bases not matched to a gene: 3. CDR1 is KGHSH and CDR2 is LQKENI in the germline V gene. There are 16 residues in the CDR3. The CDR3 here is CASSPPGGRPYNEQFF. The CDR3 nucleotides read TGTGCCAGCTCACCACCTGGCGGGAGGCCCTACAATGAGCAGTTCTTC.

The chain joins TRBV6-5 to TRBJ2-7, with D possibly being TRBD1 (5 bases). The germline V gene encodes CDR1 MNHEY and CDR2 SVGAGI. Deletions cut 0 bases from V and 3 bases from J, with 9 bases between. The CDR3 is 14 amino acids. CDR3 in amino acids: CASSYSEGDYEQYF. In nucleotides, the CDR3 is TGTGCCAGCAGTTACTCCGAAGGGGACTACGAGCAGTACTTC.

V and J are TRBV27 and TRBJ1-2; tentative D call: TRBD1 (5 bases). CDR3 length equals 14 residues. Trimming left V 6 bases short and J 2 bases short, with 13 bases between. CDR1 and CDR2 (germline): MNHEY, SMNVEV (reference sequence). CDR3 DNA sequence: TGTGCCAGCAGCCCTGGGGCCGCGAACTATGGCTACACCTTC. Protein: CASSPGAANYGYTF.

This sequence joins TRBV7-9 and TRBJ2-7; 10 positions agree with TRBD1. V was clipped by 5 bases and J by 4 bases; unmatched bases: 5. CDR3 size: 14 residues. Germline V gives CDR1 SEHNR, CDR2 FQNEAQ (reference sequence). The CDR3 DNA reads as TGTGCCAGCAGCCTGACAGGGGGCGAGTACGAGCAGTACTTC. Translating it yields CASSLTGGEYEQYF.

The CDR3 sequence is CASSLGTGGNEQFF. CDR3 sequence (DNA): TGTGCCAGCAGCTTAGGGACAGGGGGCAATGAGCAGTTCTTC. The rearrangement uses TRBV7-6 and TRBJ2-1, with TRBD1 matching 10 bases. Per germline, CDR1 SGHVS and CDR2 FNYEAQ. The CDR3 totals 14 residues. V lost 1 base to trimming and J lost 6 bases; unmatched junction nucleotides: 0.

The chain has TRBV13 and TRBJ1-5, with D possibly TRBD1 on 5 matching bases. The germline gives CDR1 PRHDT, CDR2 FYEKMQ (reference sequence). This CDR3 region has 15 residues. V was trimmed by 4 bases and J by 4 bases, leaving 14 bases between them. The CDR3 region has the DNA TGTGCCAGCAGCTACTCAGGGACGGGGAATCAGCCCCAGCATTTT. Amino acids: CASSYSGTGNQPQHF.

V gene TRBV6-1 combines with J gene TRBJ2-1, with D possibly matching TRBD2 (6 bases). The CDR3 has 17 amino acids. The germline CDR1 and CDR2 sequences are MNHNS and SASEGT. The ends were cut back, 2 bases at V and 6 bases at J, with 20 bases in the middle. CDR3: CASSEPPDSSEGNEQFF. The DNA for the CDR3 is TGTGCCAGCAGTGAACCCCCGGACTCTAGCGAGGGCAATGAGCAGTTCTTC.

The chain couples TRBV7-8 to TRBJ2-1, with unresolved D. Germline loops: CDR1 SGHVS, CDR2 FQNEAQ. This CDR3 region has 16 residues. Deletions cut 1 base from V and 0 bases from J, with 10 bases between. In DNA form, the CDR3 reads TGTGCCAGCAGCTTAGAGGCTTCTAGCTCCTACAATGAGCAGTTCTTC. Protein sequence: CASSLEASSSYNEQFF. Based on the CDR3 plus reference TRBV7-8 and TRBJ2-1, the full variable domain is GAGVSQSPRYKVAKRGQDVALRCDPISGHVSLFWYQQALGQGPEFLTYFQNEAQLDKSGLPSDRFFAERPEGSVSTLKIQRTQQEDSAVYLCASSLEASSSYNEQFFGPGTRLTVL.

This chain links TRBV4-3 with TRBJ2-5, with 7 bases fitting TRBD1. Germline V gene data show CDR1 as LGHNA and CDR2 as YSLEER. The CDR3 contains 16 residues. V was pared by 0 bases and J by 5 bases, with 9 bases of the junction left unmatched. CDR3 bases: TGCGCCAGCAGCCAAGAACAGACAGGGAGCGGCGAGACCCAGTACTTC. Protein sequence: CASSQEQTGSGETQYF.

CDR3 sequence reads: CASSFLSYEQYF. The CDR3 nucleotides read TGTGCCAGCAGTTTCCTGTCCTACGAGCAGTACTTC. The rearrangement uses TRBV28 and TRBJ2-5, with unresolved D. The end of the DNA fits TRBJ2-7 better, so the J call may be wrong. This CDR3 has 12 residues. CDR1 and CDR2 from the germline V gene are MDHEN and SYDVKM.

The chain recombines TRBV4-1 with TRBJ1-2, with 9 bases that match TRBD1. The V and J ends lost 2 bases and 3 bases, in that order; junction bases with no gene match: 1. CDR3 length: 14 residues. Germline CDR1 MGHRA, CDR2 YSYEKL. Here the CDR3 reads CASSQRQGDYGYTF. CDR3 DNA sequence: TGCGCCAGCAGCCAAAGACAGGGGGACTATGGCTACACCTTC.

The genes are TRBV29-1 and TRBJ2-7, with 10 bases fitting TRBD2. V gave up 6 bases and J gave up 2 bases; unmatched junction bases: 7. The CDR3 extends over 14 amino acids. CDR1 is SQVTM and CDR2 is ANQGSEA in the germline V gene. CDR3 region: CSVTRSGRAYEQYF. For the CDR3, the DNA is TGCAGCGTCACCCGGAGCGGGAGGGCCTACGAGCAGTACTTC.

The chain has TRBV4-1 and TRBJ2-1; D call uncertain. V was shortened by 1 base and J by 6 bases, with 7 bases between the two germline ends. This CDR3 spans 13 amino acids. Germline values: CDR1 MGHRA, CDR2 YSYEKL. The CDR3 protein is CASSQVPRNEQFF. The CDR3 DNA is TGCGCCAGCAGCCAAGTCCCTCGCAATGAGCAGTTCTTC.

This chain uses TRBV27 with TRBJ1-5, with TRBD1 as a possible D gene (5 bases). This CDR3 is 14 amino acids long. Germline CDR1 reads MNHEY; CDR2 reads SMNVEV (reference sequence). The germline V and J ends were trimmed by 5 bases and 7 bases, with 15 bases remaining between them. The CDR3 here is CASSPTQGDQPQHF. CDR3 DNA sequence: TGTGCCAGCAGTCCCACCCAGGGAGACCAGCCCCAGCATTTT.

This chain connects TRBV6-5 to TRBJ2-1; no definite D call. Per germline, CDR1 MNHEY and CDR2 SVGAGI. V was pared by 4 bases and J by 3 bases, with 1 base between. This CDR3 has 11 residues. The CDR3 here is CASSFYNEQFF. For the CDR3, the DNA is TGTGCCAGCAGTTTCTACAATGAGCAGTTCTTC.

The CDR3 DNA sequence: TGTGCCAGCAGTTACTCTGATCTTCAGCCCCAGCATTTT. Protein product: CASSYSDLQPQHF. The V gene is TRBV6-5, the J gene TRBJ1-5; D call uncertain. The germline gives CDR1 MNHEY, CDR2 SVGAGI. Trimming pared 0 bases from V and 6 bases from J, leaving 6 bases between. The CDR3 spans 13 residues.

The DNA of the CDR3 is TGTGCCACCCGAGCAGCCGGGACAGACCAAGAGACCCAGTACTTC. Translation: CATRAAGTDQETQYF. The rearrangement uses TRBV15 and TRBJ2-5; 7 nucleotides line up with TRBD1. V trimming: 8 bases; J trimming: 0 bases; junction bases outside the gene matches: 9. The CDR3 runs 15 residues. Per germline, CDR1 LNHNV and CDR2 YYDKDF (reference sequence).

This CDR3 reads CASSLSPGQSYEQYF. In nucleotides, the CDR3 is TGTGCCAGCAGCTTAAGTCCGGGACAGTCCTACGAGCAGTACTTC. The genes are TRBV7-3 and TRBJ2-5, with 7 bases matching TRBD1. Gene TRBJ2-7 matches the end of the DNA better, so the J call may be wrong. Germline loops: CDR1 SGHTA, CDR2 FQGTGA. The CDR3 is made up of 15 amino acids.

This chain connects TRBV19 to TRBJ2-7; D uncertain. The CDR3 is 12 residues long. CDR1 and CDR2 from the germline V gene are LNHDA and SQIVND (reference sequence). V was cut by 4 bases and J by 2 bases, with 6 bases left in between. The CDR3 bases are TGTGCCAGTAGTAACGGACCCTACGAGCAGTACTTC. This codes for CASSNGPYEQYF.

The rearrangement uses TRBV5-8 and TRBJ1-6; D gene ambiguous. CDR1 and CDR2 (germline): SGHTS, YDEGEE. Trimming removed 1 base from V and 0 bases from J, with 5 bases in between. The CDR3 has 15 amino acids. The DNA for the CDR3 is TGTGCCAGCAGCTTGAGGAGCTCCTATAATTCACCCCTCCACTTT. Protein product: CASSLRSSYNSPLHF.

This chain uses TRBV9 with TRBJ2-3; TRBD2 matches 7 bases. This CDR3 comprises 14 residues. The V segment lost 0 bases and the J segment 6 bases; nucleotides outside the gene matches: 4. Germline CDR1 and CDR2: SGDLS and YYNGEE. Here the CDR3 reads CASSVAGGSDTQYF. The CDR3 DNA reads as TGTGCCAGCAGCGTAGCGGGAGGATCCGATACGCAGTATTTT.

The chain links TRBV4-1 to TRBJ2-7; perhaps TRBD1 as D (6 bases). Germline CDR1 is MGHRA and CDR2 is YSYEKL. This CDR3 is 17 amino acids long. The V end was cut by 3 bases, the J end by 2 bases, with 20 bases between. In nucleotides, the CDR3 is TGCGCCAGCAGCCACCGACTCCTACAGGGAATAGCCTACGAGCAGTACTTC. Protein product: CASSHRLLQGIAYEQYF.